This TCR beta chain was identified during a study of vaccination effects on CD4 cells after COVID-19. Across the study: Post-vaccine sampling occurred a median 72 days after the second dose. General study points: Clones arising from infection and from vaccination showed marked clonal contraction late after vaccination.

Germline V CDR1 and CDR2: MNHNY, SVGAGI (reference sequence). The CDR3 has 13 amino acids. Deletions cut 0 bases from V and 6 bases from J, with 9 bases between. Sequenced by immunoSEQ multiplex PCR; TCRdb stores in-frame clones only, minus some. The table records tens of thousands of clones, about 78% of them present only once. Sequencing in the ViraFEST assay came after antigen-specific CD4+ T cells had been expanded with viral peptide pools, which were used to stimulate PBMC. At the end of more than 8 days of culture, CD4+ T cells were isolated. Participants were vaccinated with two doses of either the BNT162b2 or mRNA-1273 vaccine. Wells of 1.8 million or so PBMC each were grown with 10 IU/ml IL-2 and 9 to 10 ug/ml peptides. A half-volume exchange with IL-2 medium occurred on days 3 and 7. As regards this clone: Its target is not known.

The chain carries TRBV6-6 and TRBJ2-7; tentatively, D is TRBD2 (6 bases). Sequences were derived from CD4+ T cells from PBMCs cultured with HCoV-OC43 spike peptides, sampled after COVID-19 vaccination. Indicated subset: HCoV-OC43 spike overlapping peptide pool stimulation. This TCR was sampled from a human donor who received a COVID-19 vaccine. DNA of the CDR3: TGTGCCAGCAGTTACTCTTCGGGGGTCGAGCAGTACGTC. This translates into CASSYSSGVEQYV.